The source of this T cell receptor beta chain is a study of cytomegalovirus exposure and HLA in healthy donors. Across the study: About 77 million unique TCRs from HLA-typed donors made up an early data release.

Comment on this clone: Its target is unknown.

The V end was cut by 0 bases, the J end by 9 bases, with 11 bases between. Germline CDR1 MNHEY, CDR2 SVGAGI. The length of the CDR3 is 13 residues. PCR employed 60 Vbeta and 13 Jbeta primers. Only in-frame clones appear in the TCRdb table, and some are missing; sequencing was by immunoSEQ multiplex PCR. This sample yields approximately 250,000 clones, of which roughly 84% are seen a single time; about 0.22% belongs to the top ten. Study-wide points: Later analysis associated a missense DCLRE1C variant with TCR beta V- and J-gene trimming.

The rearrangement joins TRBV6-5 to TRBJ1-1, with D possibly matching TRBD1 (5 bases). Sequencing input: PBMCs. This TCR was sampled from a girl aged 2-10 years in good health and CMV-seronegative. CDR3 DNA sequence: TGTGCCAGCAGTTACTCCGGGGGAGCGCAAGCTTTCTTT. The encoded protein is CASSYSGGAQAFF.